The 30 T cell receptor beta chains listed next were all sequenced from one sample in a study of shared clonotypes between healthy human individuals. Clones were read by immunoSEQ multiplex PCR, and TCRdb kept only the in-frame ones, dropping some. The data contain about 2.2 million clones, 93% of them seen just once; the ten biggest clones take up around 1.8%. Naive CD8 cells lacked CD45RO and underwent positive selection for CCR7, leaving out terminally differentiated effector memory CD45RA+ cells. Source material: naive CD8+ T cells from PBMCs. These receptors came from a man aged 18 to 35 in good health. Some clones in this sample may be carry-over from other donors' samples.

With regard to this clone: This sample also contains other DNA sequences that code for the same CDR3. The chain combines TRBV27 with TRBJ2-7, with TRBD2 matching over 10 bases. The germline V gene has CDR1 MNHEY and CDR2 SMNVEV (reference sequence). The CDR3 covers 14 residues. The V and J ends lost 2 bases and 4 bases, in that order; junction bases with no gene match: 2. Written as DNA, the CDR3 is TGTGCCAGCAGTTTAGCTAGCGGGAGTTACGAGCAGTACTTC. Encoded protein: CASSLASGSYEQYF.

The chain joins TRBV5-1 to TRBJ2-5; D perhaps matches TRBD2 (6 bases). Trimming took off 3 bases at V and 1 base at J, with 13 bases between the two ends. Germline loops: CDR1 SGHRS, CDR2 YFSETQ. The CDR3 contains 15 residues. CDR3 coding DNA: TGCGCCAGCAGCTCCACCATAGCGGCCCAAGAGACCCAGTACTTC. Translating it yields CASSSTIAAQETQYF.

This clone was seen just once. The V call is TRBV12-5, the J call TRBJ2-7, with 8 bases that match TRBD2. The junction had 4 bases not matched to a gene; V was cut back by 3 bases and J by 0 bases. The CDR3 loop spans 15 amino acids. Germline CDR1 LGHNT, CDR2 FRNRAP. The CDR3: CASGFWSGSSYEQYF. CDR3 coding DNA: TGTGCTAGTGGTTTCTGGAGCGGGAGCTCCTACGAGCAGTACTTC.

The V gene is TRBV30, the J gene TRBJ2-4; a possible D gene is TRBD1 (7 bases). This CDR3 is 17 amino acids long. Germline assignment: CDR1 GTSNPN and CDR2 SVGIG (reference sequence). Trimming took 2 bases from V and 3 from J, leaving 20 bases between them. DNA of the CDR3: TGTGCCTGGAGTAACCCCCGGGGGACAGCAAACAAAAACATTCAGTACTTC. This codes for CAWSNPRGTANKNIQYF.

The count of this clone is one. The CDR3 reads CASSPSGSPETQYF. The CDR3 region has the DNA TGCGCCAGCAGCCCGAGCGGGAGCCCAGAGACCCAGTACTTC. This chain uses TRBV4-1 with TRBJ2-5, with TRBD2 matching over 8 bases. V was clipped by 4 bases and J by 4 bases; unmatched bases: 5. In germline, CDR1 is MGHRA, CDR2 YSYEKL. The CDR3 extends over 14 amino acids.

The chain joins TRBV6-5 to TRBJ2-7; D is perhaps TRBD1 (5 bases). In germline, CDR1 is MNHEY, CDR2 SVGAGI. The CDR3 is 15 amino acids. The germline V and J ends were trimmed by 5 bases and 1 base, with 15 bases remaining between them. This chain's CDR3 is CASSLTHRQSYEQYF. The CDR3 region has the DNA TGTGCCAGCAGTCTCACCCACAGGCAATCCTACGAGCAGTACTTC.

This clone was counted once. One end of the junction varies from germline; a read error may be responsible. V and J are TRBV27 and TRBJ1-5; D is ambiguous. From germline, CDR1 is MNHEY and CDR2 SMNVEV (reference sequence). This CDR3 has 13 residues. Here the CDR3 reads CASGFGSNQPQHF. CDR3 sequence (DNA): TGTGCCAGCGGTTTTGGGAGCAATCAGCCCCAGCATTTT.

J is TRBJ1-1 and V is TRBV27; 10 bases map to TRBD1. The CDR3 runs to 16 residues. The germline gives CDR1 MNHEY, CDR2 SMNVEV (reference sequence). Losses at the gene ends were 3 bases for V and 11 bases for J; bases not matched to a gene: 15. CDR3 residues: CASSFSGTGAQTLAFF. DNA for the CDR3: TGTGCCAGCAGTTTCAGTGGGACAGGGGCACAAACTTTGGCTTTCTTT.

This rearrangement joins TRBV5-4 to TRBJ1-1; TRBD1 matches at 7 bases. Germline CDR1 reads SGHNT; CDR2 reads YYREEE (reference sequence). V shed 2 bases and J 0 bases; nucleotides not matched to a gene: 4. CDR3 length: 15 amino acids. In DNA form, the CDR3 reads TGTGCCAGCAGCTTCCCACAGGGGTTGAACACTGAAGCTTTCTTT. This gives the protein CASSFPQGLNTEAFF.

In this sample, this clone turned up once. This chain joins TRBV30 and TRBJ1-1, with 7 bases lining up with TRBD1. The germline V gene encodes CDR1 GTSNPN and CDR2 SVGIG (reference sequence). This CDR3 is built from 15 residues. V shed 1 base and J 1 base; nucleotides not matched to a gene: 6. The CDR3 nucleotides read TGTGCCTGGAGTGCACCATGGACAGGGAACACTGAAGCTTTCTTT. Its protein is CAWSAPWTGNTEAFF. The whole variable domain, filled in from reference TRBV30 and TRBJ1-1, reads SQTIHQWPATLVQPVGSPLSLECTVEGTSNPNLYWYRQAAGRGLQLLFYSVGIGQISSEVPQNLSASRPQDRQFILSSKKLLLSDSGFYLCAWSAPWTGNTEAFFGQGTRLTVV.

The chain is built from TRBV10-3 and TRBJ2-1; TRBD2 matches 14 bases. CDR3 length: 18 residues. Trimming cost V 0 bases and J 5 bases; bases outside gene matches: 6. Germline CDR1 and CDR2: ENHRY and SYGVKD. The CDR3 is CAISESKGGLAGDNEQFF. For the CDR3, the DNA is TGTGCCATCAGTGAGTCTAAAGGGGGACTAGCGGGGGACAATGAGCAGTTCTTC.

The chain joins TRBV4-1 to TRBJ2-7, with a weak D call TRBD1 (5 bases). Germline-derived CDR1 and CDR2 are MGHRA and YSYEKL. The CDR3 runs 15 residues. Trimming took off 0 bases at V and 1 base at J, with 10 bases between the two ends. The chain's CDR3 is CASSQDRAFSYEQYF. For the CDR3, the DNA is TGCGCCAGCAGCCAAGACAGGGCCTTTTCCTACGAGCAGTACTTC.

With respect to this clone: Other DNA sequences in the sample encode the same CDR3. V and J are TRBV19 and TRBJ2-7; D perhaps matches TRBD1 (6 bases). The germline gives CDR1 LNHDA, CDR2 SQIVND (reference sequence). There are 14 residues in the CDR3. Trimming shortened V by 3 bases and J by 2 bases, and 11 bases separated the two germline ends. This CDR3 reads CASSMGRGPYEQYF. The CDR3 DNA follows: TGTGCCAGTAGTATGGGCAGGGGCCCCTACGAGCAGTACTTC.

V gene TRBV19 combines with J gene TRBJ1-2; no firm D call. V was cut by 5 bases and J by 6 bases, with 19 bases left in between. From germline, CDR1 is LNHDA and CDR2 SQIVND (reference sequence). The CDR3 length is 15 residues. The CDR3 DNA follows: TGTGCCAGTAGTCCGGTAGCATTTGGGCAGGATGGCTACACCTTC. Translating gives CASSPVAFGQDGYTF.

This clone has a single count. This chain joins TRBV9 and TRBJ2-3; D is perhaps TRBD2 (6 bases). This CDR3 spans 17 amino acids. V gave up 3 bases and J gave up 6 bases, with 23 bases separating them. CDR1 and CDR2 (germline): SGDLS, YYNGEE. The CDR3 region is CASSAVPGLVTPDTQYF. CDR3 coding DNA: TGTGCCAGCAGCGCAGTGCCGGGACTGGTGACACCGGATACGCAGTATTTT.

The chain couples TRBV25-1 to TRBJ2-3; 11 nucleotides agree with TRBD1. In germline, CDR1 is MGHDK, CDR2 SYGVNS. Trimming at V came to 5 bases and at J to 7 bases, leaving 11 bases not matched to a gene. CDR3 length equals 16 residues. Here the CDR3 reads CASSYSDRGLANTQYF. Here the CDR3 DNA reads TGTGCCAGCAGTTACTCGGACAGGGGGCTAGCGAATACGCAGTATTTT.

This rearrangement joins TRBV11-2 to TRBJ2-7; no clear D. CDR1 and CDR2 (germline): SGHAT, FQNNGV. The CDR3 has 16 amino acids. V shed 2 bases and J shed 0 bases, with 14 bases lying between them. Here the CDR3 DNA reads TGTGCCAGCAGCTTATTTTCCCGCGACAACTCCTACGAGCAGTACTTC. It specifies CASSLFSRDNSYEQYF.

The CDR3 DNA is TGTGCCAGCAGCGCCGTCAAGCGGTTCCCAAACACCGGGGAGCTGTTTTTT. Residues: CASSAVKRFPNTGELFF. This sequence joins TRBV9 and TRBJ2-2, with D tentatively TRBD2 (5 bases). Germline V lookup: CDR1 SGDLS, CDR2 YYNGEE. The CDR3 is 17 amino acids. Deletions cut 3 bases from V and 2 bases from J, with 17 bases between. Full variable domain (missing parts from reference TRBV9 and TRBJ2-2): DSGVTQTPKHLITATGQRVTLRCSPRSGDLSVYWYQQSLDQGLQFLIQYYNGEERAKGNILERFSAQQFPDLHSELNLSSLELGDSALYFCASSAVKRFPNTGELFFGEGSRLTVL.

This clone was counted only a few times. The rearrangement uses TRBV30 and TRBJ1-1; no reliable D call. Germline V gives CDR1 GTSNPN, CDR2 SVGIG (reference sequence). V lost 0 bases and J lost 4, with 9 bases in between. This CDR3 has 13 residues. DNA for the CDR3: TGTGCCTGGAGTGTACAACCGGGCACTGAAGCTTTCTTT. It is translated as CAWSVQPGTEAFF.

V usage is TRBV27 and J usage is TRBJ1-2; D not resolved. This CDR3 is built from 14 residues. Germline CDR1 is MNHEY and CDR2 is SMNVEV (reference sequence). Trimming pared 0 bases from V and 1 base from J, leaving 6 bases between. The CDR3 bases are TGTGCCAGCAGTTTATCACCAGTTAACTATGGCTACACCTTC. This encodes CASSLSPVNYGYTF.

The chain is built from TRBV29-1 and TRBJ2-3, with no clear D. V was trimmed by 7 bases and J by 3 bases, leaving 11 bases between them. Per germline, CDR1 SQVTM and CDR2 ANQGSEA. The CDR3 is 12 residues long. CDR3 protein: CSGDIPTDTQYF. In DNA form, the CDR3 reads TGCAGCGGTGACATACCAACAGATACGCAGTATTTT.

The J gene is TRBJ1-2, the V gene TRBV7-8, with D possibly matching TRBD1 (6 bases). CDR1 SGHVS and CDR2 FQNEAQ come from the germline V gene. Trimming stripped 2 bases from V and 7 bases from J, with 17 bases between. This CDR3 spans 15 amino acids. Written as DNA, the CDR3 is TGTGCCAGCAGCTTAATCCAGGGGTCCGCATTTGGCTACACCTTC. Translation: CASSLIQGSAFGYTF.

This clone was counted a single time. The chain recombines TRBV29-1 with TRBJ2-4, with TRBD2 matching 7 bases. Germline trimming cut 5 bases from V and 5 bases from J; bases unmatched to any gene: 6. The CDR3 runs 13 residues. CDR1 SQVTM and CDR2 ANQGSEA come from the germline V gene. The CDR3 is CSVLLAEENIQYF. The CDR3 coding sequence is TGCAGCGTTCTGCTAGCGGAGGAAAACATTCAGTACTTC.

This clone has a single count. The chain couples TRBV2 to TRBJ2-7; 12 nucleotides align to TRBD2. After removal of 1 base from V and 0 bases from J, the junction contained 7 bases not matched to a gene. Germline values: CDR1 SNHLY, CDR2 FYNNEI. The CDR3 covers 18 residues. CDR3 residues: CASSEGTSGALYSYEQYF. The CDR3 DNA is TGTGCCAGCAGTGAAGGGACTAGCGGGGCCTTATACTCCTACGAGCAGTACTTC.

The chain combines TRBV11-2 with TRBJ2-5; 8 nucleotides agree with TRBD2. Germline assignment: CDR1 SGHAT and CDR2 FQNNGV. The CDR3 consists of 15 residues. The V segment lost 2 bases and the J segment 2 bases; nucleotides outside the gene matches: 4. In DNA form, the CDR3 reads TGTGCCAGCAGCTTACAAGCTAGCGGGCAAGAGACCCAGTACTTC. This translates into CASSLQASGQETQYF. Full variable domain (outside the CDR3, taken from reference TRBV11-2 and TRBJ2-5): EAGVAQSPRYKIIEKRQSVAFWCNPISGHATLYWYQQILGQGPKLLIQFQNNGVVDDSQLPKDRFSAERLKGVDSTLKIQPAKLEDSAVYLCASSLQASGQETQYFGPGTRLLVL.

This sequence joins TRBV27 and TRBJ2-1, with D perhaps TRBD2 (5 bases). The CDR3 sequence is 13 residues long. Trimming removed 2 bases at V and 9 bases at J, with 11 bases between. CDR1 is MNHEY, CDR2 SMNVEV, per germline (reference sequence). The CDR3, as DNA: TGTGCCAGCAGTTTACAACCTAGCCTTGAGCAGTTCTTC. Amino acids: CASSLQPSLEQFF.

V usage is TRBV10-3 and J usage is TRBJ1-1; TRBD1 agrees at 10 bases. The CDR3 extends over 17 amino acids. The J segment lost 4 bases and the V segment lost 3 bases, leaving 11 bases of the junction unmatched. The germline V gene has CDR1 ENHRY and CDR2 SYGVKD. Here the CDR3 DNA reads TGTGCCATCAGTGAAACCGGGACAGGGGTTTTGGGCACTGAAGCTTTCTTT. This sequence encodes CAISETGTGVLGTEAFF.

This clone was found once. The chain couples TRBV4-2 to TRBJ1-2; 11 nucleotides line up with TRBD1. Germline values: CDR1 LGHNA, CDR2 YNFKEQ. With V trimmed by 5 bases and J by 6 bases, 14 bases remained unmatched. CDR3 size: 17 residues. CDR3 loop: CASSSRDRGRMEDGYTF. In DNA, the CDR3 is TGTGCCAGCAGCAGCCGGGACAGGGGGAGGATGGAGGATGGCTACACCTTC.

On this clone itself: Other DNA sequences of this sample code for an identical CDR3. The CDR3 protein is CASSYSRGAGELFF. The CDR3 DNA reads TGTGCCAGCAGTTACTCGCGAGGCGCCGGGGAGCTGTTTTTT. The chain couples TRBV6-5 to TRBJ2-2; D gene ambiguous. This CDR3 comprises 14 residues. The V end lost 0 bases, the J end lost 6 bases, and 8 bases lay between the germline ends. CDR1 MNHEY and CDR2 SVGAGI come from the germline V gene.

The chain recombines TRBV5-1 with TRBJ2-5, with D hard to call. Germline V gene sequence: CDR1 SGHRS, CDR2 YFSETQ. This CDR3 spans 13 amino acids. V was clipped by 3 bases and J by 2 bases, with 8 bases between them. The CDR3 loop is CASSSGGQETQYF. The CDR3 region has the DNA TGCGCCAGCAGCTCAGGTGGGCAAGAGACCCAGTACTTC.